These T cell receptor beta chains were read from a single sample in a study of human T cells and chemical hapten exposure. Each CDR3 protein is one row after TCRdb ran MiXCR on the RACE reads. The table shows fewer than 400,000 distinct CDR3 sequences, with around 7% occurring only once. The source was whole blood, collected in connection with sensitization to the hapten diphenylcyclopropenone (DPC). The source is a woman aged 18-29 years with alopecia areata. Some clones in this sample may be carry-over from other donors' samples. The CDR3 runs from the conserved cysteine through the conserved F or W. The order of the fields is CDR3 DNA, CDR3 protein, D gene, V gene, clone size, J gene. A D gene is named only where the DNA matches it firmly. Size tells how often a clone was seen (once, few, many) or the class of an expanded clone, and some rows leave it out.

TGCGCCAGCAATGCGAGGACAGGGCCCATCTACGAGCAGTACTTC | CASNARTGPIYEQYF | TRBD1 | TRBV10-1 | many | TRBJ2-7
TGTGCCAGCAGCCCTCTGATCGGGGGCCCGAACACCGGGGAGCTGTTTTTT | CASSPLIGGPNTGELFF | NA | TRBV7-2 | many | TRBJ2-2
TGCGCCAGCAGCCAAGAGGGCACCTATTCACCCCTCCACTTT | CASSQEGTYSPLHF | NA | TRBV4-3 | few | TRBJ1-6
TGCAGTGCTTTTGACAGCAATCAGCCCCAGCATTTT | CSAFDSNQPQHF | NA | TRBV20-1 | NA | TRBJ1-5
TGTGCCAGCAGCATCACAGGGGTTTCCGGGGAGCTGTTTTTT | CASSITGVSGELFF | TRBD1 | TRBV28 | NA | TRBJ2-2
TGCAGTGCTAGAGCCGAAGGGGCAGACAATCAGCCCCAGCATTTT | CSARAEGADNQPQHF | NA | TRBV20-1 | many | TRBJ1-5
TGCGCCAGCAGCTTCGCGGGGGGCGCTAACACAGATACGCAGTATTTT | CASSFAGGANTDTQYF | TRBD2 | TRBV5-1 | many | TRBJ2-3
TGTGCCAGCGCCCCCCGGGGGGGTAGCACAGATACGCAGTATTTT | CASAPRGGSTDTQYF | TRBD2 | TRBV12-3/TRBV12-4 | many | TRBJ2-3
TGCAGGAAAGTAGCGCTAGAGAACTACGAGCAGTACTTC | CRKVALENYEQYF | NA | TRBV20-1 | few | TRBJ2-7
TGTGCCAGCAGCTCCAGGTGGGGGACTGATTATAGCAATCAGCCCCAGCATTTT | CASSSRWGTDYSNQPQHF | NA | TRBV12-3/TRBV12-4 | once | TRBJ1-5